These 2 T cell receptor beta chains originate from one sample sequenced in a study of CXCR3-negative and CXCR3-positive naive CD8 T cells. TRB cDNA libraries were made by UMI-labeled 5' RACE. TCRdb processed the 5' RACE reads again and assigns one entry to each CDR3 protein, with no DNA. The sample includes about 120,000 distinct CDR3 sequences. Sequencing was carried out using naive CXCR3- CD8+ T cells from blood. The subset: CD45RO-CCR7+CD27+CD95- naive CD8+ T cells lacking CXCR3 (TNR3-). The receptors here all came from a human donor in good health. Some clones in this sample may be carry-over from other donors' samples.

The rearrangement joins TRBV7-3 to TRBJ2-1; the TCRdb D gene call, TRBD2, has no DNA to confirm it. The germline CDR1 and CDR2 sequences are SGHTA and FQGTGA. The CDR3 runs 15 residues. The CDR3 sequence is CASSSTPSTYNEQFF.

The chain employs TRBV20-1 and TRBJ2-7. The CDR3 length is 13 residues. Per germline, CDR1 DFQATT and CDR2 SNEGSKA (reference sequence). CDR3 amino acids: CSANRLSSYEQYF.